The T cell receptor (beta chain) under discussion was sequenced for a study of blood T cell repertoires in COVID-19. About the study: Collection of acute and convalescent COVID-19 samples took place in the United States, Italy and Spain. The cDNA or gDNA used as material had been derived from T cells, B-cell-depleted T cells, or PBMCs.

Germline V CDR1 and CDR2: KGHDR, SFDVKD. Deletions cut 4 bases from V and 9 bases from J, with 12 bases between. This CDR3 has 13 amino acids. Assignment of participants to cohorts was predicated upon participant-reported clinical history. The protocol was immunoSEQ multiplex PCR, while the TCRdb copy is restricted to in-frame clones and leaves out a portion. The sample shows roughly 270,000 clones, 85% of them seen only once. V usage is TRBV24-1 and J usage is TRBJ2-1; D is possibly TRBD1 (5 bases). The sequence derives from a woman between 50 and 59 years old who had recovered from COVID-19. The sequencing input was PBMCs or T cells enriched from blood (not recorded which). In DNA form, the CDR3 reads TGTGCCACCAGTGACCGCGCAGGGCCTGAGCAGTTCTTC. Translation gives CATSDRAGPEQFF.